These 8 T cell receptor beta chains were sequenced from one sample in a study of blood T cells in healthy people across ages. Using a J-beta primer mix together with a sample-barcoded 5' primer, a second PCR was run for roughly 7 to 12 cycles. TCRdb reprocessed the 5' RACE reads with MiXCR, giving one entry per CDR3 protein. Of 650,000 to 700,000 distinct CDR3 sequences listed, roughly half are singletons. The sample was blood. These receptors were collected from a woman aged 80 or over in good health.

J is TRBJ2-3 and V is TRBV9; a possible D gene is TRBD1 (6 bases). The CDR3 totals 15 residues. Trimming removed 3 bases from V and 3 bases from J, with 14 bases in between. Germline V CDR1 and CDR2: SGDLS, YYNGEE. CDR3 sequence: CASSAYGTYTDTQYF. DNA of the CDR3: TGTGCCAGCAGCGCTTACGGGACATATACAGATACGCAGTATTTT.

This chain uses TRBV25-1 with TRBJ2-4; D remains unclear. Trimming removed 4 bases from V and 13 bases from J, with 14 bases in between. The CDR3 is 12 amino acids. Germline V gene lookup returns CDR1 MGHDK and CDR2 SYGVNS. The CDR3 bases are TGTGCCAGCAGTGGCGGTGGTCCCCAGCAGTACTTC. This translates into CASSGGGPQQYF.

This clonotype has only a few counts. The V gene is TRBV6-2 or TRBV6-3, the J gene TRBJ1-5; 7 nucleotides align to TRBD1. The germline V gene encodes CDR1 MNHEY and CDR2 SVGEGT. This CDR3 has 13 amino acids. V dropped 2 bases and J dropped 5; count of bases not matched to a gene: 0. The CDR3 DNA reads as TGTGCCAGCAGTTACGGGACAGATCAGCCCCAGCATTTT. Translated, it gives CASSYGTDQPQHF.

The genes are TRBV29-1 and TRBJ1-1, with D perhaps matching TRBD1 (5 bases). The CDR3 runs 15 residues. Trimming took off 0 bases at V and 5 bases at J, with 16 bases between the two ends. Germline V lookup: CDR1 SQVTM, CDR2 ANQGSEA. CDR3 sequence: CSVEDWTPGGTEAFF. DNA for the CDR3: TGCAGCGTTGAAGATTGGACCCCGGGGGGGACTGAAGCTTTCTTT.

This clonotype was seen ten or more times. This chain connects TRBV9 to TRBJ2-3; 11 nucleotides match TRBD2. Germline CDR1 reads SGDLS; CDR2 reads YYNGEE. The CDR3 runs 15 residues. The V gene end was trimmed by 2 bases and the J gene end by 4 bases; junction bases not matched to a gene: 3. The CDR3 loop reads CASSVSGRAPDTQYF. The CDR3, as DNA: TGTGCCAGCAGCGTTAGCGGGAGGGCCCCAGATACGCAGTATTTT.

This clonotype has only one observation. Just one base apart from a much larger clone, this may be a read error. The chain uses TRBV20-1 and TRBJ2-1; the D gene is possibly TRBD1 (5 bases). Matching the DNA end better, TRBJ2-7 makes the J call doubtful. From germline, CDR1 is DFQATT and CDR2 SNEGSKA (reference sequence). The CDR3 runs 13 residues. CDR3 in DNA: TGCAGTGCTCAATGGGGCCCCTACAATGAGCAGTACTTC. It specifies CSAQWGPYNEQYF.

On this clonotype itself: Since a much larger clone is just one base distant, this may be a read error. The genes are TRBV6-2 or TRBV6-3 and TRBJ2-1; possible D gene TRBD2, 7 bases. This CDR3 spans 15 amino acids. Germline V gene lookup returns CDR1 MNHEY and CDR2 SVGEGT. CDR3 region: CASRGGGASHNEQFF. CDR3 in DNA: TGTGCCAGCAGAGGAGGGGGGGCCTCCCACAATGAGCAGTTCTTC.

The chain recombines TRBV7-2 with TRBJ2-5; 10 nucleotides align to TRBD2. CDR1 SGHTA and CDR2 FQGNSA come from the germline V gene. CDR3 length equals 16 residues. V gave up 3 bases and J gave up 2 bases; unmatched junction bases: 6. The DNA of the CDR3 is TGTGCCAGCAGCTTTATTAGCGGGAGGACACAAGAGACCCAGTACTTC. It translates to CASSFISGRTQETQYF.